The 17 T cell receptor beta chains below come from one sample, sequenced in a study of Tregs in tolerant kidney transplant recipients. Only in-frame clones appear in the TCRdb table, and some are missing; sequencing was by immunoSEQ multiplex PCR. The table records about 240,000 clones, about 80% of them present only once. Specimen: CD4+ T cells from blood. The origin of the receptors is a human donor in good health.

V is TRBV29-1 and J is TRBJ1-5; a weak D match, TRBD1 (5 bases). V was pared by 2 bases and J by 6 bases, with 11 bases between. Per the germline V gene, CDR1 is SQVTM and CDR2 is ANQGSEA. This CDR3 region has 13 residues. The CDR3 DNA sequence: TGCAGCGTTGAACTGGCGGGGGGTCAGCCCCAGCATTTT. It yields the protein CSVELAGGQPQHF.

The V and J genes are TRBV5-1 and TRBJ2-1; D is tentatively TRBD1 or TRBD2 (6 bases each). Trimming shortened V by 4 bases and J by 3 bases, and 14 bases separated the two germline ends. Germline V gives CDR1 SGHRS, CDR2 YFSETQ. This CDR3 comprises 15 residues. CDR3 sequence: CASSGQGGSYNEQFF. CDR3 nucleotides: TGCGCCAGCAGCGGACAAGGGGGGAGCTACAATGAGCAGTTCTTC.

The chain recombines TRBV7-9 with TRBJ1-1; a weak D match, TRBD1 (5 bases). Germline V gene lookup returns CDR1 SEHNR and CDR2 FQNEAQ (reference sequence). This CDR3 has 14 amino acids. Trimming stripped 5 bases from V and 5 bases from J, with 15 bases between. The CDR3 protein is CASSHQGGTTEAFF. The CDR3 nucleotides read TGTGCCAGCAGCCACCAGGGAGGGACGACTGAAGCTTTCTTT.

J is TRBJ2-7 and V is TRBV9; the match to TRBD1 covers 8 bases. Germline lookup yields CDR1 SGDLS and CDR2 YYNGEE. The CDR3 extends over 15 amino acids. V dropped 0 bases and J dropped 2; count of bases not matched to a gene: 4. The CDR3 protein is CASSVATGGTYEQYF. The DNA for the CDR3 is TGTGCCAGCAGCGTAGCTACAGGGGGAACCTACGAGCAGTACTTC.

The genes are TRBV7-2 and TRBJ1-6, with TRBD1 matching 10 bases. The germline V gene has CDR1 SGHTA and CDR2 FQGNSA. The CDR3 has 14 amino acids. J gave up 8 bases and V 7 bases, and 5 bases lay outside the gene matches. The CDR3 bases are TGTGCCAGCACCCAAGACAGGGGGCATTCACCCCTCCACTTT. Translated, it gives CASTQDRGHSPLHF.

This chain links TRBV25-1 with TRBJ1-1, with D unresolved. The CDR3 consists of 15 residues. The germline V and J ends were trimmed by 5 bases and 4 bases, with 17 bases remaining between them. From germline, CDR1 is MGHDK and CDR2 SYGVNS. The CDR3 is CASSPSTGSGTEAFF. DNA for the CDR3: TGTGCCAGCAGTCCATCTACCGGTTCGGGCACTGAAGCTTTCTTT.

The CDR3 coding sequence is TGTGCCATCAGTGCGAGGGGGGACAATCAGCCCCAGCATTTT. Amino acids: CAISARGDNQPQHF. The gene calls are TRBV10-3 and TRBJ1-5, with D possibly TRBD1 on 6 matching bases. In germline, CDR1 is ENHRY, CDR2 SYGVKD. Deletions cut 4 bases from V and 3 bases from J, with 10 bases between. The CDR3 length is 14 residues.

The chain joins TRBV15 to TRBJ1-3; TRBD1 is a possible D gene (5 bases). The CDR3 length is 13 residues. The V gene's germline CDR1 is LNHNV and CDR2 YYDKDF (reference sequence). The V and J ends lost 8 bases and 5 bases respectively, with 13 bases between them. The CDR3 reads CATQIRQRNTIYF. Written as DNA, the CDR3 is TGTGCCACCCAAATCCGACAGCGAAACACCATATATTTT. The full variable domain, rest sourced from reference TRBV15 and TRBJ1-3, is DAMVIQNPRYQVTQFGKPVTLSCSQTLNHNVMYWYQQKSSQAPKLLFHYYDKDFNNEADTPDNFQSRRPNTSFCFLDIRSPGLGDTAMYLCATQIRQRNTIYFGEGSWLTVV.

The chain has TRBV7-3 and TRBJ1-1, with no clear D. Trimming removed 0 bases at V and 11 bases at J, with 16 bases between. The CDR3 is 14 residues long. Germline lookup yields CDR1 SGHTA and CDR2 FQGTGA. The chain's CDR3 is CASSLTFKSGEAFF. The CDR3 nucleotides read TGTGCCAGCAGCTTAACGTTTAAGTCCGGGGAGGCTTTCTTT. Supplemented by reference TRBV7-3 and TRBJ1-1, the full variable domain reads GAGVSQTPSNKVTEKGKYVELRCDPISGHTALYWYRQSLGQGPEFLIYFQGTGAADDSGLPNDRFFAVRPEGSVSTLKIQRTERGDSAVYLCASSLTFKSGEAFFGQGTRLTVV.

In regard to this clone: This sample also contains other DNA sequences that code for the same CDR3. Here the CDR3 reads CASSLVLAGAFGNEQFF. The DNA for the CDR3 is TGTGCCAGCAGCTTAGTACTAGCGGGGGCCTTCGGCAACGAGCAGTTCTTC. The chain recombines TRBV7-6 with TRBJ2-1, with TRBD2 matching over 11 bases. CDR3 size: 17 residues. Germline values: CDR1 SGHVS, CDR2 FNYEAQ. V lost 1 base, J lost 10 bases, and 12 bases stayed unmatched.

The genes are TRBV25-1 and TRBJ1-2, with a tentative D call TRBD1 (5 bases). The CDR3 contains 13 residues. With 9 bases removed from V and 4 bases from J, the gap between germline ends came to 15 bases. The germline CDR1 and CDR2 sequences are MGHDK and SYGVNS. CDR3 coding DNA: TGTGCCAGTCGGCCCCAGGGTATCTATGGCTACACCTTC. It translates to CASRPQGIYGYTF.

This sequence joins TRBV5-4 and TRBJ1-2; 11 nucleotides align to TRBD1. The germline V gene encodes CDR1 SGHNT and CDR2 YYREEE (reference sequence). V dropped 4 bases and J dropped 2; count of bases not matched to a gene: 4. The CDR3 loop spans 15 amino acids. CDR3 in amino acids: CASSPRDRGNYGYTF. DNA for the CDR3: TGTGCCAGCAGCCCGCGGGACAGGGGGAACTATGGCTACACCTTC.

The rearrangement uses TRBV30 and TRBJ1-1, with 7 bases aligning to TRBD1. This CDR3 has 13 residues. The trim removed 3 bases at V and 3 bases at J, leaving 4 bases unmatched. Germline values: CDR1 GTSNPN, CDR2 SVGIG (reference sequence). Written as DNA, the CDR3 is TGTGCCTGGAGGGGACAGAGTTACACTGAAGCTTTCTTT. Translation: CAWRGQSYTEAFF.

This chain uses TRBV6-5 with TRBJ1-1; a possible D gene is TRBD1 (5 bases). The CDR3 sequence is 13 residues long. CDR1 is MNHEY, CDR2 SVGAGI, per germline. With 6 bases removed from V and 8 bases from J, the gap between germline ends came to 16 bases. For the CDR3, the DNA is TGTGCCAGCAGGCGGACACGTCATTTAGAAGCTTTCTTT. Amino acids: CASRRTRHLEAFF.

This clone was found once. This chain joins TRBV19 and TRBJ1-2; D is uncertain. Germline V gives CDR1 LNHDA, CDR2 SQIVND (reference sequence). The V and J ends lost 6 bases and 2 bases respectively, with 16 bases between them. This CDR3 has 15 amino acids. This CDR3 reads CASSLGGLRNYGYTF. The CDR3 DNA follows: TGTGCCAGTAGCCTGGGCGGGTTGCGGAACTATGGCTACACCTTC.

The rearrangement joins TRBV6-1 to TRBJ1-2; possible D gene TRBD1, 6 bases. The CDR3 has 14 amino acids. Trimming removed 6 bases at V and 4 bases at J, with 15 bases between. The germline CDR1 and CDR2 sequences are MNHNS and SASEGT. CDR3 in amino acids: CASRPDRLTYGYTF. The CDR3 nucleotides read TGTGCCAGCAGACCGGACAGACTGACCTATGGCTACACCTTC.

V is TRBV30 and J is TRBJ1-1; TRBD1 aligns across 8 bases. CDR3 length: 18 amino acids. Trimming took 0 bases from V and 0 from J; bases not matched to a gene: 12. Germline V gene data show CDR1 as GTSNPN and CDR2 as SVGIG (reference sequence). The CDR3 loop reads CAWSVRFGTGVLNTEAFF. Written as DNA, the CDR3 is TGTGCCTGGAGTGTACGATTCGGGACAGGCGTTCTGAACACTGAAGCTTTCTTT.